The clone carrying this T cell receptor (beta chain) was picked up a small number of times. Its specificity is not known. V dropped 3 bases and J dropped 7 bases, with 10 bases sitting between them. The CDR3 has 12 amino acids. The V gene's germline CDR1 is LGHDT and CDR2 YNNKEL (reference sequence). What was amplified from RNA transcripts were TCR beta CDR3 regions. A set of HTBI primers served as the primers for a first-round RT-PCR of the TCR CDR3. Using its own MiXCR run on the multiplex PCR reads, TCRdb lists one record per CDR3 protein. The profile shows hundreds of thousands of distinct CDR3 sequences, approximately 15% of them singletons. The sample is drawn from a study of T cells in Graves' hyperthyroidism and ophthalmopathy. Whole-study findings and limits: Ophthalmopathy onset followed model prediction by a median approximately 7 months. The blood repertoire included most of the expanded thyroid clonotypes above 0.001.

Patients aged 18 to 65 with hyperthyroidism were newly diagnosed, with duration under 2 months. Isolation of PBMCs was performed on 8.5 to 10 ml fresh peripheral blood. J is TRBJ2-7 and V is TRBV3-1; possibly TRBD1 or TRBD2 for D (5 bases each). The sequence was collected from a woman aged 18-29 years with Graves' hyperthyroidism. Sequenced input: blood. In DNA form, the CDR3 reads TGTGCCAGCAGCCAGAGGGGTGGAGAGCAGTACTTC. Protein product: CASSQRGGEQYF.